This TCR beta chain was identified during a study of vaccination and CD4 T cells after COVID-19. Background on the study: It was a median approximately 92 days after diagnosis, with a range of 35 to 161, that post-COVID samples were drawn.

Sequencing of DNA taken from cultured CD4+ T cells relied on the Oncomine TCR Beta short-read assay. TCRdb processed the PCR reads anew with MiXCR; each CDR3 protein has one entry. The sample records under 15,000 distinct CDR3 sequences, around 75% being singletons. Noted treatment: approximately 11-day PBMC culture with coronavirus spike peptide pools or control peptides (ViraFEST assay). The CDR3 totals 14 residues. Germline assignment: CDR1 DFQATT and CDR2 SNEGSKA (reference sequence). Details on this clonotype: Antigen: not known.

The sequenced material came from CD4+ T cells from blood, cultured in vitro. This sequence was found in a human donor who had recovered from COVID-19. This chain uses TRBV20-1 with TRBJ1-2; D might be TRBD1 (6 bases). CDR3 DNA: TGCGGGACCCCCGGGACGCGCAGGGGCTATGGCTACACCTTC. Translated, it gives CGTPGTRRGYGYTF.